One TCR beta chain is described in this entry. What it recognizes is unknown. The data derive from a study of a mutant IDH1 vaccine in newly diagnosed glioma. The method was immunoSEQ multiplex PCR; TCRdb's version includes in-frame clones alone and lacks a portion of them. The table lists 40,000 to 45,000 clones, approximately 80% of them singletons. Time point described: week 35, safety follow-up. In the vaccine, a single dose held 300 ug of the mutant IDH1 20-mer peptide, along with topical imiquimod. Astrocytomas found in donors were new, WHO grade 3 or 4, IDH1-mutant and ATRX-lost. The CDR3 extends over 14 amino acids. With 8 bases removed from V and 1 base from J, the gap between germline ends came to 14 bases. Germline loops: CDR1 KGHSH, CDR2 LQKENI.

The chain has TRBV18 and TRBJ1-1, with D perhaps TRBD1 (6 bases). The source was PBMCs, collected from a glioma patient whose treatment included an IDH1 peptide vaccine. This receptor was obtained from a middle-aged woman with glioma. Some clones in this sample may be carry-over from other donors' samples. The CDR3 bases are TGTGCCAGCGTTTCCGGACAGAGGAACACTGAAGCTTTCTTT. Its translation: CASVSGQRNTEAFF.